This note documents a single T cell receptor beta chain sequence. The antigen remains unidentified. The data originate from a study of CD8 T cells in Susac syndrome. Study results and limitations: The relatively small number of individuals in the TCR sequencing and HLA analysis was acknowledged by the study.

cDNA came from around 0.5 to 1 ug RNA primed by random hexamers. Multiplex PCR with immunoSEQ amplified the TCR beta CDR3 across 54 Vbeta and 13 Jbeta. In TCRdb, the immunoSEQ multiplex PCR reads were re-called with MiXCR into one record per CDR3 protein. The sample has about 90,000 distinct CDR3 sequences; roughly 93% are singletons. The CDR3 extends over 19 amino acids. Germline CDR1 SGHVS, CDR2 FQNEAQ. Trimming removed 2 bases from V and 1 base from J; junction bases left unmatched: 11. The authors carried out high-throughput sequencing of TCR beta. They applied it to CD8+ and CD4+ T cells obtained from blood. TEMRA cells were FACS-enriched, unlike CD8+ and CD4+ T cells, which were negatively isolated.

The V and J genes are TRBV7-8 and TRBJ2-4; 10 positions agree with TRBD1. The sample taken for sequencing was CD8+ T cells from PBMCs. The clonotype was recovered from a human donor in good health. CDR3 protein: CASSLPGQGPKGAKNIQYF. Here the CDR3 DNA reads TGTGCCAGCAGCTTACCGGGACAGGGGCCAAAGGGGGCCAAAAACATTCAGTACTTC.